Listed below are T cell receptor beta chains from one sample, sequenced in a study of blood T cell repertoires in COVID-19. This table comes from immunoSEQ multiplex PCR, and its TCRdb copy is limited to in-frame clones, with some not included. The table records about 270,000 clones, about 89% of them present only once. Material for sequencing was peripheral blood. Receptors were obtained from a man aged 35 to 55 with active or convalescent COVID-19. Each CDR3 is given without its conserved first and last residue. Clone size, where shown, is once, few, many, or a class for clones that have expanded.

cdr3_aa clone_size v_call
ASSHGQGLVTEAF - TRBV4-1
SAPTGTVYEQY - TRBV29-1
ASSQAGTRNQPQH - TRBV28
ASIPGTGGLYGYT - TRBV19
ASSCCTLWCGPQGNYGYT - TRBV21-1
ASSQGATHTEAF - TRBV4-1
ASSLFQGASYEQY - TRBV28
ASTNPIAGDNEQY - TRBV28
ASSLRLAGAEQY - TRBV28
ATSASTGQNYGYT - TRBV24-1
ASSWGLATYEQY - TRBV5-6
ATSRDDSNYGYT - TRBV15
ASSRGLAAQETQY - TRBV5-4
ASSSPGGNEQF - TRBV5-1
ASSAVGQGINEQY - TRBV5-6
ASSGDSLYNYGYT - TRBV7-9
ASSGGTDTQY - TRBV10-1
ASSPIGRGYNEQF few TRBV5-1
ASSPGGSGNTIY once TRBV28
ASLDPGISPLH - TRBV11-2
ASSIGTSGDEQF - TRBV19
ASSGGQGYGYT - TRBV5-1
ATSNNPPLTGPETQY - TRBV15
SASEGQGTDTQY - TRBV20-1
ATSDAGTGGQYEQY - TRBV24-1
ASSPRVAPHEQY - TRBV3-1/TRBV3-2
ASSRNMGTLRTDNSPLH - TRBV6-6
ASSLAGGSTGELF - TRBV7-3
ASSRGRDYSPLH few TRBV3-1/TRBV3-2
ASSSIQGYNSPLH - TRBV28
ASISSSGRALHEQF - TRBV27
ASSLLTGPNEKLF - TRBV7-9
ASAGPSGELF - TRBV5-1
ASSIRRNTEAF - TRBV19
ASSSRPGHGGEKLF - TRBV6-6
ASSLESGRYNEQF - TRBV5-1
ATSAPGGYETQY - TRBV24-1
ASSSGVGEVVSSYEQY - TRBV28
ASSLPGSHQPQH - TRBV28
ASSLEVSGAAQY - TRBV7-2
ASSIEPNTGELF - TRBV6-5
ASSKTRSTEAF - TRBV6-5
ASSAQSDSNQPQH - TRBV7-2
AWMIPVSYEQY - TRBV30
ASSVASERESGELF - TRBV9
ASSPDGKNTEAF - TRBV7-3
AWTGHAATNYGYT - TRBV30
ASSLTGQLLEQY - TRBV5-1
ASSEREGSPLH - TRBV6-1
ASNRGLDNGEQY - TRBV9
ATSSTGFSGNTIY - TRBV19
ASRQGVDNEQF - TRBV6-5
ASSSARQPLAGGSWETQY few TRBV28
ASRPGTGVPEAF - TRBV6-5
ASSQTHITRMATNEKLF - TRBV5-6
AWRDRASNQPQH - TRBV30
ASSLMGHPT - TRBV28
ASSLALLAGVNEQF - TRBV7-9
ASSELAGNPDTQY few TRBV6-1